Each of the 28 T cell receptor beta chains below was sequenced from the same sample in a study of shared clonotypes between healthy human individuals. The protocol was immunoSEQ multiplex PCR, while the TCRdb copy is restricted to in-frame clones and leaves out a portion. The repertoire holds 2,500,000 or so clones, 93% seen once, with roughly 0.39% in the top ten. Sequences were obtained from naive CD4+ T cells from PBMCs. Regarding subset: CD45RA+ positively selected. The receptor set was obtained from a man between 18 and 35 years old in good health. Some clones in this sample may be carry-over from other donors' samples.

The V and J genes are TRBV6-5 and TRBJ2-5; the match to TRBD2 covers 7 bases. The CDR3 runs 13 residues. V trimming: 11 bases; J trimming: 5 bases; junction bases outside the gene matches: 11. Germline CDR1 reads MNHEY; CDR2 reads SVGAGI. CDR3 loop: CACGTNRWETQYF. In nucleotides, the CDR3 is TGTGCCTGCGGGACTAACCGATGGGAGACCCAGTACTTC.

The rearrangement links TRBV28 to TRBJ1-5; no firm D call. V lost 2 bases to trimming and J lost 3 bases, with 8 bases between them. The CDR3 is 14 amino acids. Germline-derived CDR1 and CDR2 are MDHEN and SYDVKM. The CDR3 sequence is CASSLIQNNQPQHF. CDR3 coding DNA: TGTGCCAGCAGTTTAATCCAGAACAATCAGCCCCAGCATTTT.

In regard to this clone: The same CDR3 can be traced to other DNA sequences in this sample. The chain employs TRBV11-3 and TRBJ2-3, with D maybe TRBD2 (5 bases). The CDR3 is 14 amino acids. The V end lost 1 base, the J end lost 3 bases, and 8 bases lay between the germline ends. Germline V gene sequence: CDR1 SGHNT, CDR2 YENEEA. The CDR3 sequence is CASSLGRGTDTQYF. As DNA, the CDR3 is TGTGCCAGCAGCTTAGGCCGGGGTACAGATACGCAGTATTTT.

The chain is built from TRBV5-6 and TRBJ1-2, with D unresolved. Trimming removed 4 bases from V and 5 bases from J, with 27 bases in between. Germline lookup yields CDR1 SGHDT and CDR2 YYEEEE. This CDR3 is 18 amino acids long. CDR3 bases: TGTGCCAGCAGCCCGATCGTGGAGATCCGCCCGGGATATTATGGCTACACCTTC. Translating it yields CASSPIVEIRPGYYGYTF.

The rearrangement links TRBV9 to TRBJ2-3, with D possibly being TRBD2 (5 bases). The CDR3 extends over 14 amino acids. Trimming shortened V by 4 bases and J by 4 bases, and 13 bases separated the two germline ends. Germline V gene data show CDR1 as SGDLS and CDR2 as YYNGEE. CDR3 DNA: TGTGCCAGCAGCCGAGAAGAGGGTTCAGATACGCAGTATTTT. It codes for CASSREEGSDTQYF.

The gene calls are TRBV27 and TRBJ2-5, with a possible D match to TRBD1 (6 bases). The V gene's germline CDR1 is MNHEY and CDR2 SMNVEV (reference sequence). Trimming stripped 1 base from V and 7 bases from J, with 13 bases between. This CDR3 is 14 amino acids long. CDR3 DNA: TGTGCCAGCAGTTTATTAATCCGAGGGGGGACCCAGTACTTC. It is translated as CASSLLIRGGTQYF.

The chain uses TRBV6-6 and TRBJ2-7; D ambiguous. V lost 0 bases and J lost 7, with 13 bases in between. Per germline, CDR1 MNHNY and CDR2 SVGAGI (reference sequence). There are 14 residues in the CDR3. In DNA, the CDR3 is TGTGCCAGCAGTTACTCGTCCCCCATGGGAGAGCAGTACTTC. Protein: CASSYSSPMGEQYF.

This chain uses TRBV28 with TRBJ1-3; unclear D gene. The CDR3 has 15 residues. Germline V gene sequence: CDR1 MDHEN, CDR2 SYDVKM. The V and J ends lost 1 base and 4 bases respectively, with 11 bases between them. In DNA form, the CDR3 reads TGTGCCAGCAGTTTATCTGCTCTGGGCGGAAACACCATATATTTT. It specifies CASSLSALGGNTIYF.

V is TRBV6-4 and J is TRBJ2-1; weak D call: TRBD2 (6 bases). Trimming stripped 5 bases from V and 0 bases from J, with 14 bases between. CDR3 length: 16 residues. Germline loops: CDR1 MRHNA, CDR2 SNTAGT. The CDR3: CASSKRLADSYNEQFF. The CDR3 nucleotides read TGTGCCAGCAGTAAGAGGTTAGCGGACTCCTACAATGAGCAGTTCTTC.

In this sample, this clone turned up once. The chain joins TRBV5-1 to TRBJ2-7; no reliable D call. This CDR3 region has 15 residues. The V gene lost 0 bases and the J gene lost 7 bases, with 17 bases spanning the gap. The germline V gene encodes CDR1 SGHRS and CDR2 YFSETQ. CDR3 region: CASSLAAPDLREQYF. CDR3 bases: TGCGCCAGCAGCTTGGCGGCACCTGACCTACGGGAGCAGTACTTC. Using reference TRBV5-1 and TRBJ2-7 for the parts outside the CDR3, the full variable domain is KAGVTQTPRYLIKTRGQQVTLSCSPISGHRSVSWYQQTPGQGLQFLFEYFSETQRNKGNFPGRFSGRQFSNSRSEMNVSTLELGDSALYLCASSLAAPDLREQYFGPGTRLTVT.

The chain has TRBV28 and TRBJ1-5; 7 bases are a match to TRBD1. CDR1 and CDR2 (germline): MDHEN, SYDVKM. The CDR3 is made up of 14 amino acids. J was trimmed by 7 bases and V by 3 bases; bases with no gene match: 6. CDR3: CASSLATGRQPQHF. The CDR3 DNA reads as TGTGCCAGCAGTTTGGCGACAGGGAGGCAGCCCCAGCATTTT.

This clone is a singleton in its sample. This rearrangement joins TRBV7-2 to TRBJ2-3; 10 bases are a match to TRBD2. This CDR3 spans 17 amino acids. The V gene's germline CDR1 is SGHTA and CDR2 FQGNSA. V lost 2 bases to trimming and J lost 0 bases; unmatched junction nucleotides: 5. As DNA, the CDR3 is TGTGCCAGCAGCTTAATAGCGGGAGGCACTAGCACAGATACGCAGTATTTT. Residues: CASSLIAGGTSTDTQYF.

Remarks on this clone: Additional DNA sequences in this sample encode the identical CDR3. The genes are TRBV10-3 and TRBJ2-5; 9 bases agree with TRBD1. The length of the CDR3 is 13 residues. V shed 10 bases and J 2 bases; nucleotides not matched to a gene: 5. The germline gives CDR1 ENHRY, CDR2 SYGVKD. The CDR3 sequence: CATTGTGQETQYF. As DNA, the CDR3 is TGTGCCACCACCGGGACAGGGCAAGAGACCCAGTACTTC.

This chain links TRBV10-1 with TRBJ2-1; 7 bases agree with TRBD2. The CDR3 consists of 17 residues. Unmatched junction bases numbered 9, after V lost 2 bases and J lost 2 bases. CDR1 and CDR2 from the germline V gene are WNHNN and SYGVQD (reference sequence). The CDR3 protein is CASSEGIGGGPYNEQFF. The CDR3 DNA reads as TGCGCCAGCAGTGAGGGTATCGGGGGAGGGCCCTACAATGAGCAGTTCTTC.

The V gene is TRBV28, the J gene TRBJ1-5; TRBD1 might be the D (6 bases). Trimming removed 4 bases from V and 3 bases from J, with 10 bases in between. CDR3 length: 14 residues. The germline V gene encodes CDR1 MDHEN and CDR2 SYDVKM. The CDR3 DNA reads TGTGCCAGCAGTTCAGGGGATACCAATCAGCCCCAGCATTTT. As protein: CASSSGDTNQPQHF.

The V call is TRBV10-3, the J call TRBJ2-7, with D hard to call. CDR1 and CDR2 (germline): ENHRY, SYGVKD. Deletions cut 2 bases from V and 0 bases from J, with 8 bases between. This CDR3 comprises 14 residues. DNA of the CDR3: TGTGCCATCAGTGAGCGAGGCGGCTCCTACGAGCAGTACTTC. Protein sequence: CAISERGGSYEQYF.

CDR3 in DNA: TGTGCCAGCAGCTTGCGGGACAATGAGCAGTTCTTC. Translation gives CASSLRDNEQFF. V usage is TRBV11-3 and J usage is TRBJ2-1; TRBD2 is a possible D gene (5 bases). Germline V gives CDR1 SGHNT, CDR2 YENEEA. Trimming removed 3 bases from V and 5 bases from J, with 5 bases in between. This CDR3 is built from 12 residues.

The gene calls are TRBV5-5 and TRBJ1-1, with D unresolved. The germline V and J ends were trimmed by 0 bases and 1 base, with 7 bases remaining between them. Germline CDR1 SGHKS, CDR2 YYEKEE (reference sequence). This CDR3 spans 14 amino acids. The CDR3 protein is CASSLAQANTEAFF. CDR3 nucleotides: TGTGCCAGCAGCTTGGCCCAGGCGAACACTGAAGCTTTCTTT.

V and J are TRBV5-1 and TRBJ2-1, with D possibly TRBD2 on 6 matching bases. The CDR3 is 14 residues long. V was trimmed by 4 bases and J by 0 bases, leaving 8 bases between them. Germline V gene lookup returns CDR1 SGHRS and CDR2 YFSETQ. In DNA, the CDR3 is TGCGCCAGCAGCGCGGGGAGCTCCTACAATGAGCAGTTCTTC. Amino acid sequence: CASSAGSSYNEQFF.

CDR3 protein: CASSSDRGNSPLHF. In DNA form, the CDR3 reads TGCGCCAGCAGCTCGGACAGGGGAAATTCACCCCTCCACTTT. The chain uses TRBV5-1 and TRBJ1-6; 9 bases line up with TRBD1. Unmatched junction bases numbered 2, after V lost 3 bases and J lost 7 bases. Germline-derived CDR1 and CDR2 are SGHRS and YFSETQ. The CDR3 covers 14 residues.

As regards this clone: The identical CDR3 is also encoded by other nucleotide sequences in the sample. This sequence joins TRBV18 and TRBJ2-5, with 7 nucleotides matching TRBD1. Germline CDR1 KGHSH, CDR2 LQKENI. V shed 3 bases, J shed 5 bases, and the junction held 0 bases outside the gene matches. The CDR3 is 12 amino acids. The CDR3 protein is CASSPTGETQYF. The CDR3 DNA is TGTGCCAGCTCACCGACAGGGGAGACCCAGTACTTC.

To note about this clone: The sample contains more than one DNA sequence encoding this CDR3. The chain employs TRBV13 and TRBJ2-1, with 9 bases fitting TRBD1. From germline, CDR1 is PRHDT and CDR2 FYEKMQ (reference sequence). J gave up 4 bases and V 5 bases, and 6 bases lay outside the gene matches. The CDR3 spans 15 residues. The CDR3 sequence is CASSAGQGTYNEQFF. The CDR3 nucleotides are TGTGCCAGCAGCGCGGGACAGGGAACTTACAATGAGCAGTTCTTC.

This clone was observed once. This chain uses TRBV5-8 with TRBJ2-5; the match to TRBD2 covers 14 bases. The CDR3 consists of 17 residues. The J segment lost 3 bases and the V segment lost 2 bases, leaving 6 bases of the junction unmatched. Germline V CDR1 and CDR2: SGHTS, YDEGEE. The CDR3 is CASSFGLAGGKEETQYF. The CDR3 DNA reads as TGTGCCAGCAGCTTCGGACTAGCGGGAGGAAAAGAAGAGACCCAGTACTTC. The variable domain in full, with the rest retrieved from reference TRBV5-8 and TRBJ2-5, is EAGVTQSPTHLIKTRGQQATLRCSPISGHTSVYWYQQALGLGLQFLLWYDEGEERNRGNFPPRFSGRQFPNYSSELNVNALELEDSALYLCASSFGLAGGKEETQYFGPGTRLLVL.

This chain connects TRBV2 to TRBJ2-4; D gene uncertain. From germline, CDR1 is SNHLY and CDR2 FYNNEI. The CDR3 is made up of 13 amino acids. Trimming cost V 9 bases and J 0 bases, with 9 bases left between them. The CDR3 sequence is CASAQEAKNIQYF. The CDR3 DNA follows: TGTGCCAGTGCCCAAGAAGCCAAAAACATTCAGTACTTC.

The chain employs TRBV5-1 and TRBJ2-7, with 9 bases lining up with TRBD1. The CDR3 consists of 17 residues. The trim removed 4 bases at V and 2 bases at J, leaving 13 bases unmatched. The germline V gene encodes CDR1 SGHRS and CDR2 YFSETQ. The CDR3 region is CASSPRWRQGGTYEQYF. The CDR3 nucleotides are TGCGCCAGCAGCCCTCGGTGGCGACAGGGGGGTACCTACGAGCAGTACTTC.

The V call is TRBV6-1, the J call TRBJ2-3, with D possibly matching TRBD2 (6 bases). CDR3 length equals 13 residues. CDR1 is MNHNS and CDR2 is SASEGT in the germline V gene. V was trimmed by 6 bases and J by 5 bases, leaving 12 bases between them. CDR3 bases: TGTGCCAGCAGCCGCCGGGGGAGAGATACGCAGTATTTT. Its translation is CASSRRGRDTQYF.

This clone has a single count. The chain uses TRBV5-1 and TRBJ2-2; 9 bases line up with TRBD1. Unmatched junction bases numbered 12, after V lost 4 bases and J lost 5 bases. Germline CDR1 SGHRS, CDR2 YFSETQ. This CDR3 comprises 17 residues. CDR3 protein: CASSPLQTGGRTGELFF. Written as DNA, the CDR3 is TGCGCCAGCAGCCCCCTACAGACAGGGGGTAGGACCGGGGAGCTGTTTTTT.

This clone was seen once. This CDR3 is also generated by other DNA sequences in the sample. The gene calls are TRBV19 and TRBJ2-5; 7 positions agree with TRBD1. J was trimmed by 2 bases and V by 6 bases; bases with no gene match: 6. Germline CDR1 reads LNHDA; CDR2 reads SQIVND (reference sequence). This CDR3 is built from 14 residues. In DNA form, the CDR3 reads TGTGCCAGTAGCACCGGGACAGATCAAGAGACCCAGTACTTC. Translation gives CASSTGTDQETQYF.